These 27 T cell receptor beta chains originate from one sample sequenced in a study of T and B cells in COVID-19 patients. Multiplex PCR with BIOMED2 TRB-A/B primer pools amplified TRB rearrangements. TCRdb re-called the multiplex PCR reads with MiXCR, one entry per CDR3 protein. The repertoire includes 20,000 to 25,000 distinct CDR3 sequences, less than 30% of them detected once, and 2.5% to 3% sits in the top ten. Each TRB amplification used roughly 220-550 ng of genomic DNA from blood. The sequenced sample was blood. The receptors were sampled from a human donor who had recovered from COVID-19.

Only a few counts were recorded for this clonotype. This chain links TRBV12-3 or TRBV12-4 with TRBJ2-3, with 9 bases lining up with TRBD2. J was trimmed by 2 bases and V by 3 bases; bases with no gene match: 3. This CDR3 spans 15 amino acids. The CDR3 DNA reads as TGTGCCAGCAGTTTGACTAGCGGATACACAGATACGCAGTATTTT. Encoded protein: CASSLTSGYTDTQYF.

This clonotype is medium-sized. This chain uses TRBV6-5 with TRBJ2-7; D may be TRBD2 (5 bases). This CDR3 has 14 amino acids. Germline V lookup: CDR1 MNHEY, CDR2 SVGAGI. With 2 bases removed from V and 7 bases from J, the gap between germline ends came to 15 bases. CDR3 nucleotides: TGTGCCAGCAGTTACCCGGGCCCAACGGGGGAGCAGTACTTC. Protein product: CASSYPGPTGEQYF.

The chain couples TRBV11-1 to TRBJ2-1; D unclear. Germline-derived CDR1 and CDR2 are SGHAT and FQDESV (reference sequence). Trimming stripped 5 bases from V and 4 bases from J, with 18 bases between. The CDR3 totals 16 residues. DNA of the CDR3: TGTGCCAGCAGCCCCATAGTGGAAGATAGTTACAATGAGCAGTTCTTC. It is translated as CASSPIVEDSYNEQFF.

This clonotype turned up a few times. This chain uses TRBV30 with TRBJ1-5; 7 nucleotides agree with TRBD1. The CDR3 totals 14 residues. Losses at the gene ends were 2 bases for V and 7 bases for J; bases not matched to a gene: 8. Per germline, CDR1 GTSNPN and CDR2 SVGIG (reference sequence). DNA of the CDR3: TGTGCCTGGAGTCCCCCACAGGGGAGACAGCCCCAGCATTTT. Protein: CAWSPPQGRQPQHF. The full variable domain, its missing parts supplied by reference TRBV30 and TRBJ1-5, is SQTIHQWPATLVQPVGSPLSLECTVEGTSNPNLYWYRQAAGRGLQLLFYSVGIGQISSEVPQNLSASRPQDRQFILSSKKLLLSDSGFYLCAWSPPQGRQPQHFGDGTRLSIL.

This clonotype was observed a handful of times. Here the CDR3 DNA reads TGCGCCAGCAGCTTGTTCCCCTCCTACGAGCAGTACTTC. It is translated as CASSLFPSYEQYF. The chain uses TRBV5-1 and TRBJ2-7; no clear D. The CDR3 consists of 13 residues. Trimming stripped 1 base from V and 0 bases from J, with 5 bases between. Germline loops: CDR1 SGHRS, CDR2 YFSETQ. Filled out from reference TRBV5-1 and TRBJ2-7, the complete variable domain reads KAGVTQTPRYLIKTRGQQVTLSCSPISGHRSVSWYQQTPGQGLQFLFEYFSETQRNKGNFPGRFSGRQFSNSRSEMNVSTLELGDSALYLCASSLFPSYEQYFGPGTRLTVT.

This clonotype was seen only a few times. This chain links TRBV12-3 or TRBV12-4 with TRBJ1-5, with D possibly being TRBD1 (5 bases). V lost 3 bases and J 5 bases, leaving 14 bases between the germline ends. The CDR3 totals 15 residues. The CDR3 nucleotides read TGTGCCAGCAGTTTGATGGGTGGGACCTATCAGCCCCAGCATTTT. Protein sequence: CASSLMGGTYQPQHF.

The chain is built from TRBV12-3 or TRBV12-4 and TRBJ1-1; TRBD1 might be the D (5 bases). V dropped 7 bases and J dropped 5 bases, with 14 bases sitting between them. The CDR3 has 13 amino acids. The CDR3 sequence: CASTLGARTEAFF. As DNA, the CDR3 is TGTGCCAGCACCTTAGGGGCCCGAACTGAAGCTTTCTTT.

The sample holds many counts of this clonotype. This sequence joins TRBV6-5 and TRBJ2-1, with D maybe TRBD2 (6 bases). CDR1 and CDR2 from the germline V gene are MNHEY and SVGAGI. The CDR3 consists of 14 residues. V shed 0 bases and J shed 3 bases, with 6 bases lying between them. This CDR3 is CASSYSSGYNEQFF. The CDR3 coding sequence is TGTGCCAGCAGTTACTCTAGCGGCTACAATGAGCAGTTCTTC.

V is TRBV11-1 and J is TRBJ2-5; TRBD2 aligns across 15 bases. CDR1 and CDR2 from the germline V gene are SGHAT and FQDESV (reference sequence). The CDR3 totals 17 residues. Germline trimming cut 4 bases from V and 5 bases from J; bases unmatched to any gene: 8. The CDR3 DNA follows: TGTGCCAGCAGCTGGGGACTAGCGGGAGGCCCGGTTGAGACCCAGTACTTC. Translating it yields CASSWGLAGGPVETQYF.

Only a few counts were recorded for this clonotype. The rearrangement uses TRBV20-1 and TRBJ2-1; D ambiguous. The V gene lost 7 bases and the J gene lost 8 bases, with 12 bases spanning the gap. The length of the CDR3 is 11 residues. Germline V gives CDR1 DFQATT, CDR2 SNEGSKA (reference sequence). The CDR3 nucleotides are TGCAGTGGCATGAACGGGCATGAGCAGTTCTTC. Amino acid sequence: CSGMNGHEQFF.

The CDR3 sequence is CATSDVGTGGYNEQFF. DNA for the CDR3: TGTGCCACCAGTGATGTAGGGACAGGGGGCTACAATGAGCAGTTCTTC. V gene TRBV24-1 combines with J gene TRBJ2-1, with TRBD1 matching 11 bases. Per germline, CDR1 KGHDR and CDR2 SFDVKD. J lost 3 bases, V lost 3 bases, and 3 bases had no gene match. This CDR3 is 16 amino acids long.

This chain links TRBV24-1 with TRBJ2-2, with TRBD2 matching 12 bases. The CDR3 has 16 amino acids. The germline CDR1 and CDR2 sequences are KGHDR and SFDVKD. V lost 7 bases to trimming and J lost 5 bases; unmatched junction nucleotides: 7. In DNA form, the CDR3 reads TGTGCCACCAGCGGGGGACTAGCGGGTGATACCGGGGAGCTGTTTTTT. Its protein is CATSGGLAGDTGELFF.

The table lists this clonotype with many counts. The chain is built from TRBV19 and TRBJ1-2; possible D gene TRBD1, 5 bases. The germline gives CDR1 LNHDA, CDR2 SQIVND (reference sequence). Trimming cost V 3 bases and J 0 bases, with 11 bases left between them. This CDR3 has 15 residues. The CDR3 loop reads CASSMPTATNYGYTF. The CDR3 coding sequence is TGTGCCAGTAGTATGCCGACAGCCACTAACTATGGCTACACCTTC.

The chain uses TRBV20-1 and TRBJ2-3, with 7 bases identical to TRBD2. V lost 5 bases, J lost 2 bases, and 7 bases stayed unmatched. Germline V gives CDR1 DFQATT, CDR2 SNEGSKA (reference sequence). This CDR3 spans 14 amino acids. The CDR3 region has the DNA TGCAGTGCTTTGGGGGGGGGAAACACAGATACGCAGTATTTT. It is translated as CSALGGGNTDTQYF.

V usage is TRBV12-3 or TRBV12-4 and J usage is TRBJ2-7; D could derive from TRBD1 or TRBD2 (5 bases each). The CDR3 runs to 15 residues. Trimming stripped 5 bases from V and 0 bases from J, with 14 bases between. In DNA form, the CDR3 reads TGTGCCAGCAGTCCCAAAGCAGGGAGCTCCTACGAGCAGTACTTC. Its protein product is CASSPKAGSSYEQYF.

By proportion, this clonotype is medium-sized. The chain uses TRBV19 and TRBJ2-2, with 7 bases lining up with TRBD1. J lost 0 bases, V lost 8 bases, and 3 bases had no gene match. There are 14 residues in the CDR3. Germline V gene data show CDR1 as LNHDA and CDR2 as SQIVND (reference sequence). The CDR3 protein is CASAQGANTGELFF. CDR3 nucleotide sequence: TGTGCCAGTGCCCAGGGGGCGAACACCGGGGAGCTGTTTTTT.

The V and J genes are TRBV6-6 and TRBJ2-3; D uncertain. The J call may be incorrect, as the DNA end agrees better with TRBJ2-1. CDR1 and CDR2 from the germline V gene are MNHNY and SVGAGI (reference sequence). The CDR3 has 13 residues. CDR3 region: CASRVAGQYEQFF. CDR3 nucleotides: TGTGCCAGCAGGGTAGCAGGCCAGTACGAGCAGTTCTTC.

A few counts support this clonotype. The chain couples TRBV5-1 to TRBJ2-7, with unresolved D. Germline CDR1 SGHRS, CDR2 YFSETQ. V dropped 0 bases and J dropped 2 bases, with 9 bases sitting between them. The CDR3 loop spans 14 amino acids. CDR3 sequence: CASSLVGEAYEQYF. CDR3 sequence (DNA): TGCGCCAGCAGCTTGGTGGGCGAAGCCTACGAGCAGTACTTC.

CDR3 region: CAWSPLRGETQYF. For the CDR3, the DNA is TGTGCCTGGAGCCCCTTACGGGGAGAGACCCAGTACTTC. V usage is TRBV30 and J usage is TRBJ2-5; D might be TRBD2 (5 bases). In germline, CDR1 is GTSNPN, CDR2 SVGIG (reference sequence). The V end was cut by 3 bases, the J end by 4 bases, with 12 bases between. The CDR3 loop spans 13 amino acids.

V is TRBV10-3 and J is TRBJ2-1, with D tentatively TRBD2 (5 bases). The CDR3 length is 15 residues. In germline, CDR1 is ENHRY, CDR2 SYGVKD. V lost 4 bases, J lost 6 bases, and 16 bases lay in between. CDR3 DNA sequence: TGTGCCATCAGTGGGGAGCGGACGGCCCCCAATGAGCAGTTCTTC. Protein: CAISGERTAPNEQFF.

This chain joins TRBV12-3 or TRBV12-4 and TRBJ1-1; D call uncertain. The CDR3 runs to 13 residues. V was cut by 3 bases and J by 8 bases, with 13 bases left in between. Here the CDR3 reads CASSFGTMAEAFF. The CDR3 DNA reads as TGTGCCAGCAGTTTTGGTACCATGGCGGAAGCTTTCTTT.

This clonotype has only a few counts. The chain employs TRBV6-5 and TRBJ1-6; D is perhaps TRBD1 (6 bases). The CDR3 has 18 amino acids. Germline CDR1 is MNHEY and CDR2 is SVGAGI. With 0 bases removed from V and 0 bases from J, the gap between germline ends came to 12 bases. This CDR3 reads CASSYSRQGSSYNSPLHF. Written as DNA, the CDR3 is TGTGCCAGCAGTTACTCGAGGCAGGGGAGCTCCTATAATTCACCCCTCCACTTT.

V gene TRBV10-3 combines with J gene TRBJ2-5; D ambiguous. The CDR3 totals 13 residues. Germline loops: CDR1 ENHRY, CDR2 SYGVKD. The germline V and J ends were trimmed by 4 bases and 1 base, with 7 bases remaining between them. CDR3 in amino acids: CAISGSSQETQYF. The CDR3 DNA is TGTGCCATCAGTGGTAGCAGCCAAGAGACCCAGTACTTC.

In its sample, this clonotype was seen a few times. The CDR3 coding sequence is TGCGCCAGCAGCTTCCAGGGAAAAAACACAGATACGCAGTATTTT. Protein sequence: CASSFQGKNTDTQYF. This sequence joins TRBV5-1 and TRBJ2-3; TRBD1 is a possible D gene (5 bases). The germline gives CDR1 SGHRS, CDR2 YFSETQ. Deletions cut 2 bases from V and 2 bases from J, with 12 bases between. This CDR3 contains 15 residues.

This clonotype was counted between two and nine times. The rearrangement uses TRBV30 and TRBJ1-5; no firm D call. The CDR3 covers 14 residues. Trimming stripped 0 bases from V and 0 bases from J, with 6 bases between. CDR1 and CDR2 (germline): GTSNPN, SVGIG (reference sequence). This chain's CDR3 is CAWSVSRSNQPQHF. CDR3 nucleotide sequence: TGTGCCTGGAGTGTATCCCGTAGCAATCAGCCCCAGCATTTT.

This clonotype has at least ten counts. The chain carries TRBV6-5 and TRBJ1-1; D might be TRBD1 (5 bases). Germline CDR1 is MNHEY and CDR2 is SVGAGI. The CDR3 extends over 14 amino acids. V lost 5 bases and J lost 1, with 11 bases in between. CDR3 protein: CASSPLDRNTEAFF. The DNA of the CDR3 is TGTGCCAGCAGTCCACTAGACAGGAACACTGAAGCTTTCTTT.

This clonotype came up a few times. The rearrangement uses TRBV5-6 and TRBJ2-3, with 7 bases identical to TRBD1. The ends lost 7 bases at V and 2 bases at J; junction bases unmatched: 13. The CDR3 totals 16 residues. Germline CDR1 and CDR2: SGHDT and YYEEEE. The CDR3 DNA reads TGTGCCAGCTCCCGCCGAGGAGACAGGGCCACAGATACGCAGTATTTT. It encodes CASSRRGDRATDTQYF.